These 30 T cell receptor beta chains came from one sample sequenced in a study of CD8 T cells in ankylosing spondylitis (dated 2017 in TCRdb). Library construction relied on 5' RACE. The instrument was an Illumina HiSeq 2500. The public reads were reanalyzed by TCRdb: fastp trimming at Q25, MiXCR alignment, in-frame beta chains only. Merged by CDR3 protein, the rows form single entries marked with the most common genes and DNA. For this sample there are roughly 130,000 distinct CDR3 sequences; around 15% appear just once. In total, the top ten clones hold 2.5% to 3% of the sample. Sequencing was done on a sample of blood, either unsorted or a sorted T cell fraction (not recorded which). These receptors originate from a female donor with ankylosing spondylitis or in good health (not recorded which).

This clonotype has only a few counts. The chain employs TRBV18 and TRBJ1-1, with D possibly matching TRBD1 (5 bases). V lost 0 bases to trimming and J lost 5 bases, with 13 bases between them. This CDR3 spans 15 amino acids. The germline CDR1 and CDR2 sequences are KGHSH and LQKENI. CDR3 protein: CASSPPEGARTEAFF. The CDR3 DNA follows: TGTGCCAGCTCACCACCTGAAGGGGCCCGTACTGAAGCTTTCTTT.

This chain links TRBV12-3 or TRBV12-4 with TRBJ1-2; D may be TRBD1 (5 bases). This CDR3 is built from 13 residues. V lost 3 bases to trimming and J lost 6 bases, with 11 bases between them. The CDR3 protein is CASSFMWGDGYTF. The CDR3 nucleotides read TGTGCCAGCAGTTTCATGTGGGGGGATGGCTACACCTTC.

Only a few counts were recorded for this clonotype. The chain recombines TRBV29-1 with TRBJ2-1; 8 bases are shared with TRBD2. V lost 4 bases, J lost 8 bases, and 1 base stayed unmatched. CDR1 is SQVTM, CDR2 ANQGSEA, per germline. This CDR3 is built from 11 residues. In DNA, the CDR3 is TGCAGCGTTGCGACTAGCGATGAGCAGTTCTTC. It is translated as CSVATSDEQFF.

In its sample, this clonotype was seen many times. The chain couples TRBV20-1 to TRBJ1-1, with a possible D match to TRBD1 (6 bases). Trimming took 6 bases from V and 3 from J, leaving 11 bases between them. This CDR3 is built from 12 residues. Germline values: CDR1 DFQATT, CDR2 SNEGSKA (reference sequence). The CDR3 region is CSARQEHTEAFF. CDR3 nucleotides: TGCAGTGCAAGACAGGAACACACTGAAGCTTTCTTT.

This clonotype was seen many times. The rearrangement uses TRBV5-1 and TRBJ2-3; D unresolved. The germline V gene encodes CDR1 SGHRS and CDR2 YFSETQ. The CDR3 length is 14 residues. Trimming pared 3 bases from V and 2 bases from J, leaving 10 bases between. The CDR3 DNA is TGCGCCAGCAGCTCCGAAGTTGCCACAGATACGCAGTATTTT. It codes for CASSSEVATDTQYF. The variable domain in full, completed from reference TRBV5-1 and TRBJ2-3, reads KAGVTQTPRYLIKTRGQQVTLSCSPISGHRSVSWYQQTPGQGLQFLFEYFSETQRNKGNFPGRFSGRQFSNSRSEMNVSTLELGDSALYLCASSSEVATDTQYFGPGTRLTVL.

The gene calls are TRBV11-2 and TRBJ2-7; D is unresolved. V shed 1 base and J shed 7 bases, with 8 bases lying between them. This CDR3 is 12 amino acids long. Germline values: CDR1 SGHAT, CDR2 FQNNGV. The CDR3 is CASSLVPGEQYF. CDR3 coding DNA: TGTGCCAGCAGCTTAGTCCCTGGGGAGCAGTACTTC.

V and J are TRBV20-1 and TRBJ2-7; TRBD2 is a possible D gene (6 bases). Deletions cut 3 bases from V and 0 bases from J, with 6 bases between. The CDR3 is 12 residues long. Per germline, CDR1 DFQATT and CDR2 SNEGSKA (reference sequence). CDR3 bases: TGCAGTGCTAGCGGGAGCTCCTACGAGCAGTACTTC. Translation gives CSASGSSYEQYF.

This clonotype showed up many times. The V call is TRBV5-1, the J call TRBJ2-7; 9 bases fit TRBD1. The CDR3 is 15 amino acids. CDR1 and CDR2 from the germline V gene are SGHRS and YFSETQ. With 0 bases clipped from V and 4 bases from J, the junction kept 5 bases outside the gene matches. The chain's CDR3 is CASSLDPGQGYEQYF. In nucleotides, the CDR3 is TGCGCCAGCAGCTTGGACCCGGGACAGGGTTACGAGCAGTACTTC.

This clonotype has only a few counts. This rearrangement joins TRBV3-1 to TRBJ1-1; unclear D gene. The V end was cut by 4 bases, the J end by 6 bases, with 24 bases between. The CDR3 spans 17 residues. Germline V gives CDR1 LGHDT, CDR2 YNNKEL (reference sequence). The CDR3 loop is CASSRGGFLRMIPEAFF. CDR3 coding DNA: TGTGCCAGCAGCCGAGGAGGGTTCCTACGAATGATCCCTGAAGCTTTCTTT.

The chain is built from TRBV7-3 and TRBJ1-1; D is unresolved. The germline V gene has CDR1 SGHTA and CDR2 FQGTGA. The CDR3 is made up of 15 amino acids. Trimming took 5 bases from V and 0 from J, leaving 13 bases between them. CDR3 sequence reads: CASSDLGFMNTEAFF. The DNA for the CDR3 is TGTGCCAGCAGCGATCTAGGGTTTATGAACACTGAAGCTTTCTTT.

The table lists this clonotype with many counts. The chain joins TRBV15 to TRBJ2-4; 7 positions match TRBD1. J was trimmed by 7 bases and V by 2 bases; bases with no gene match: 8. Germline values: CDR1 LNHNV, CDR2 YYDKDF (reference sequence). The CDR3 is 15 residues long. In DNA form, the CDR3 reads TGTGCCACCAGCAGAACGTCCCAGGGGGTCAACATTCAGTACTTC. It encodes CATSRTSQGVNIQYF.

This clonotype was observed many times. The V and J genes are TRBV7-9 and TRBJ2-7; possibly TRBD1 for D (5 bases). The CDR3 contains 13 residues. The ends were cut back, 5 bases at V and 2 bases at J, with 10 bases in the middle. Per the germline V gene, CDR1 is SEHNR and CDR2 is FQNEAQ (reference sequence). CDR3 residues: CASSPAGTYEQYF. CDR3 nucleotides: TGTGCCAGCAGCCCAGCAGGGACCTACGAGCAGTACTTC.

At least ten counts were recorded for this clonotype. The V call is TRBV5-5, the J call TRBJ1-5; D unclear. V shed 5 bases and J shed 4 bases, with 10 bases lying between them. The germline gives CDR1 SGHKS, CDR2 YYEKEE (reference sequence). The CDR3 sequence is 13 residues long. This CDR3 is CASSYDPNQPQHF. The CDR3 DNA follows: TGTGCCAGCAGTTATGACCCAAATCAGCCCCAGCATTTT.

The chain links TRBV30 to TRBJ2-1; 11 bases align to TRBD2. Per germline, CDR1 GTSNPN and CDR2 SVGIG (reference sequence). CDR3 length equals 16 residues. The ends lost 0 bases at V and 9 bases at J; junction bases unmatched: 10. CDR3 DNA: TGTGCCTGGAGTGTACGTCCTAGCGGGGGGTATGGTGAGCAGTTCTTC. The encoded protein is CAWSVRPSGGYGEQFF.

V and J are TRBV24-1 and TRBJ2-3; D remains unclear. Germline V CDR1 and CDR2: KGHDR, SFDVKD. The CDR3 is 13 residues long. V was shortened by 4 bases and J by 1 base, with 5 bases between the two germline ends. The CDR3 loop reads CATSDLGTDTQYF. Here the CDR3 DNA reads TGTGCCACCAGTGACCTAGGCACAGATACGCAGTATTTT.

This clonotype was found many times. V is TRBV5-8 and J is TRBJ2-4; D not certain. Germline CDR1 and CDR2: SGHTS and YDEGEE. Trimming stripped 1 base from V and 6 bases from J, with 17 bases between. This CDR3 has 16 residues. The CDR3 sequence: CASSLFGEAGSNIQYF. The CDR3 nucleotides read TGTGCCAGCAGCTTGTTTGGGGAAGCTGGGTCAAACATTCAGTACTTC.

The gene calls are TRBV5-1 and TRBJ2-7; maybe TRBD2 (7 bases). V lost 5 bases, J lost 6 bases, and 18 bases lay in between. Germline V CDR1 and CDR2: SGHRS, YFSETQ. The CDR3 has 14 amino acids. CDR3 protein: CASRVGGPIGEQYF. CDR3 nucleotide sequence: TGCGCCAGCAGAGTGGGGGGGCCGATCGGCGAGCAGTACTTC. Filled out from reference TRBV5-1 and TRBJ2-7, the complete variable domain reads KAGVTQTPRYLIKTRGQQVTLSCSPISGHRSVSWYQQTPGQGLQFLFEYFSETQRNKGNFPGRFSGRQFSNSRSEMNVSTLELGDSALYLCASRVGGPIGEQYFGPGTRLTVT.

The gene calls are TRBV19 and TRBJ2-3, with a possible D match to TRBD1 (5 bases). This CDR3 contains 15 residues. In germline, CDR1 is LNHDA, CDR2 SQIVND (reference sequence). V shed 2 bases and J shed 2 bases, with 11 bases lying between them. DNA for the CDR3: TGTGCCAGTAGTATAACTTGGGGCTACACAGATACGCAGTATTTT. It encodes CASSITWGYTDTQYF.

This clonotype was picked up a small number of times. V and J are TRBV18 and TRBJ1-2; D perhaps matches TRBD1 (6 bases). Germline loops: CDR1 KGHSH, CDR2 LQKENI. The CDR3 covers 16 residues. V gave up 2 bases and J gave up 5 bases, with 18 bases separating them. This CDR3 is CASSPMTEPRGYGYTF. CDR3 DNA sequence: TGTGCCAGCTCACCAATGACGGAACCTAGGGGGTATGGCTACACCTTC.

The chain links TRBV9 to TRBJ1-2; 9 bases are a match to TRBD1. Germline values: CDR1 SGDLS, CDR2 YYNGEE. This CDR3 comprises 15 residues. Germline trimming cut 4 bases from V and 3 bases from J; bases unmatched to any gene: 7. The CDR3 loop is CASSIRDRADYGYTF. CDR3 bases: TGTGCCAGCAGCATACGGGACAGGGCAGACTATGGCTACACCTTC.

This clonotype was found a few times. The chain's CDR3 is CASSLIAGGQEQYF. CDR3 DNA: TGTGCCAGCAGCTTAATAGCGGGGGGGCAAGAGCAGTACTTC. The chain is built from TRBV7-8 and TRBJ2-7; 11 bases fit TRBD2. The junction had 4 bases not matched to a gene; V was cut back by 2 bases and J by 7 bases. This CDR3 is 14 amino acids long. The germline gives CDR1 SGHVS, CDR2 FQNEAQ.

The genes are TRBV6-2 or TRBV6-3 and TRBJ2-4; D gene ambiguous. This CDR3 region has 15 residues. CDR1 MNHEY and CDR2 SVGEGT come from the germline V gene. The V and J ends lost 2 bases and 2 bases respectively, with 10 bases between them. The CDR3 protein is CASSYPDPTKNIQYF. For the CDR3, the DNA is TGTGCCAGCAGTTACCCGGACCCTACCAAAAACATTCAGTACTTC.

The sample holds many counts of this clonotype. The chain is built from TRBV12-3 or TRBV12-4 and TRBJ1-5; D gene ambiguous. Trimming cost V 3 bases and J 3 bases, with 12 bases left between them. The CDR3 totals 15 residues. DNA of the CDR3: TGTGCCAGCAGTTTGGAGGGTCTCCTCAATCAGCCCCAGCATTTT. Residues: CASSLEGLLNQPQHF.

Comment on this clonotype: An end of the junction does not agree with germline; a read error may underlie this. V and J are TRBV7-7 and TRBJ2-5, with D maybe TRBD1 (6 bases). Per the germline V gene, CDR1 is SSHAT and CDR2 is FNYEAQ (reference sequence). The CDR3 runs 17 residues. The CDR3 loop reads CASSPGVGAGIQETQYF. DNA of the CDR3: TGTGCTAGCAGCCCAGGGGTTGGGGCAGGGATTCAAGAGACCCAGTACTTC.

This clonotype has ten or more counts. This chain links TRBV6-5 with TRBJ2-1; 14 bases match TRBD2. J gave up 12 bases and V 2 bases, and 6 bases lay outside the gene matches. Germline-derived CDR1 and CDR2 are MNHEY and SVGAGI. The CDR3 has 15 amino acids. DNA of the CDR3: TGTGCCAGCAGTTACGGGGGACTAGCGGGAGAAGGGCAGTTCTTC. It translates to CASSYGGLAGEGQFF.

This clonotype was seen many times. CDR3 sequence (DNA): TGTGCCAGCAGTTACTCGGGGGGCACAGATACGCAGTATTTT. It is translated as CASSYSGGTDTQYF. The chain employs TRBV6-5 and TRBJ2-3; either TRBD1 or TRBD2 may supply D (5 bases each). Per germline, CDR1 MNHEY and CDR2 SVGAGI. The ends were cut back, 0 bases at V and 1 base at J, with 5 bases in the middle. This CDR3 has 14 residues.

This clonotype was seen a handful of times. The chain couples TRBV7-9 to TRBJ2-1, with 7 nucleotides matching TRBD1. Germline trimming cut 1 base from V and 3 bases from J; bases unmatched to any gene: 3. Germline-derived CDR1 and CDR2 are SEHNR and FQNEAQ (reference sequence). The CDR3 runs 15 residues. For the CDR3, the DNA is TGTGCCAGCAGCTTAGGGCAGGGGGTCTACAATGAGCAGTTCTTC. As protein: CASSLGQGVYNEQFF.

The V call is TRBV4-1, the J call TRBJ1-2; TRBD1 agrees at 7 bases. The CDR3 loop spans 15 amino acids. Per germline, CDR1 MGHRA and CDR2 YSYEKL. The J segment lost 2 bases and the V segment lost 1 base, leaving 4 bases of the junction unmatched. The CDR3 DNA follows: TGCGCCAGCAGCCAAGCGGGACAGCGAAACTATGGCTACACCTTC. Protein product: CASSQAGQRNYGYTF.

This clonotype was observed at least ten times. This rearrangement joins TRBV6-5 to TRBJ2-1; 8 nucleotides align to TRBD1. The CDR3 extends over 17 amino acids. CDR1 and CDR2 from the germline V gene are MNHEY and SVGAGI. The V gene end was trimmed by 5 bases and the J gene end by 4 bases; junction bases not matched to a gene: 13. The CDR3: CASSLPDRDIRYNEQFF. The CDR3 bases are TGTGCCAGCAGTCTACCGGACAGGGACATACGGTACAATGAGCAGTTCTTC.

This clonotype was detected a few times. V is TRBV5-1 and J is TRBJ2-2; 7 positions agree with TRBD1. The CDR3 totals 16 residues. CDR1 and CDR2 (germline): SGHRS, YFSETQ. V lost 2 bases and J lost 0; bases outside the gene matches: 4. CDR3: CASSFRGFTNTGELFF. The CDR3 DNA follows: TGCGCCAGCAGCTTCAGGGGGTTCACGAACACCGGGGAGCTGTTTTTT.